Shown below are 18 T cell receptor beta chains from a single sample sequenced in a study of CD8 T cells in ankylosing spondylitis. TCRdb itself ran the 5' RACE reads through MiXCR, one entry per CDR3 protein. The sample has a few hundred thousand distinct CDR3 sequences; less than 25% are singletons. The sample was blood, either unsorted or a sorted T cell fraction (not recorded which). The receptors here all came from a female donor with ankylosing spondylitis or in good health (not recorded which).

The V gene is TRBV6-5, the J gene TRBJ2-5; D ambiguous. Germline values: CDR1 MNHEY, CDR2 SVGAGI. The CDR3 is 15 amino acids. Trimming cost V 1 base and J 1 base, with 10 bases left between them. DNA of the CDR3: TGTGCCAGCAGTTACTGGCCGGACCCCCAAGAGACCCAGTACTTC. Its protein is CASSYWPDPQETQYF.

At least ten counts were recorded for this clonotype. The chain links TRBV18 to TRBJ1-1; D is unclear. Germline CDR1 is KGHSH and CDR2 is LQKENI. The CDR3 covers 13 residues. The V gene lost 8 bases and the J gene lost 1 base, with 11 bases spanning the gap. CDR3 in amino acids: CASSPGRNTEAFF. The CDR3 DNA sequence: TGTGCCAGCAGTCCGGGGAGGAACACTGAAGCTTTCTTT.

This clonotype was detected many times. The chain links TRBV20-1 to TRBJ1-1; a possible D gene is TRBD1 (5 bases). Trimming shortened V by 4 bases and J by 0 bases, and 15 bases separated the two germline ends. Looked up from germline, CDR1 is DFQATT and CDR2 is SNEGSKA (reference sequence). The CDR3 consists of 15 residues. The CDR3 DNA reads TGCAGTGCTACCCCACCAGGGATCATGAACACTGAAGCTTTCTTT. This encodes CSATPPGIMNTEAFF.

This sequence joins TRBV20-1 and TRBJ2-1; 8 bases align to TRBD2. The CDR3 spans 13 residues. With 3 bases clipped from V and 4 bases from J, the junction kept 2 bases outside the gene matches. Germline V CDR1 and CDR2: DFQATT, SNEGSKA (reference sequence). The CDR3: CSASGRAYNEQFF. The CDR3 DNA sequence: TGCAGTGCTAGCGGGAGGGCTTACAATGAGCAGTTCTTC.

This clonotype has a handful of counts. The chain links TRBV29-1 to TRBJ1-1; perhaps TRBD1 as D (5 bases). There are 13 residues in the CDR3. Trimming removed 2 bases at V and 3 bases at J, with 10 bases between. Germline values: CDR1 SQVTM, CDR2 ANQGSEA. The CDR3 DNA sequence: TGCAGCGTTGAACAGGGCCGATACACTGAAGCTTTCTTT. Amino acid sequence: CSVEQGRYTEAFF.

This sequence joins TRBV5-5 and TRBJ1-1; D remains unclear. CDR3 length equals 15 residues. V gave up 1 base and J gave up 4 bases, with 14 bases separating them. The germline gives CDR1 SGHKS, CDR2 YYEKEE (reference sequence). CDR3 coding DNA: TGTGCCAGCAGCTTGTTATATGTGTGGGGCACTGAAGCTTTCTTT. Its translation: CASSLLYVWGTEAFF.

This chain connects TRBV7-2 to TRBJ2-2; possible D gene TRBD1, 6 bases. The germline V gene has CDR1 SGHTA and CDR2 FQGNSA. The ends were cut back, 5 bases at V and 4 bases at J, with 14 bases in the middle. The CDR3 length is 15 residues. CDR3 region: CASSANRAGTGELFF. The CDR3 DNA is TGTGCCAGCAGCGCAAACAGGGCCGGCACCGGGGAGCTGTTTTTT.

A few counts support this clonotype. The chain carries TRBV20-1 and TRBJ2-1; 9 bases match TRBD2. V dropped 3 bases and J dropped 4; count of bases not matched to a gene: 7. This CDR3 is built from 15 residues. Germline V gives CDR1 DFQATT, CDR2 SNEGSKA (reference sequence). The CDR3 DNA follows: TGCAGTGCTAGGGACGGACTAGCGCCGTACAATGAGCAGTTCTTC. As protein: CSARDGLAPYNEQFF.

This clonotype has only a few counts. The chain combines TRBV4-3 with TRBJ2-5, with D possibly TRBD2 on 5 matching bases. The germline V and J ends were trimmed by 0 bases and 2 bases, with 16 bases remaining between them. Germline values: CDR1 LGHNA, CDR2 YSLEER. There are 17 residues in the CDR3. In DNA form, the CDR3 reads TGCGCCAGCAGCCAAGATACAGCGGAAGGGCTGCAAGAGACCCAGTACTTC. The encoded protein is CASSQDTAEGLQETQYF.

The chain is built from TRBV28 and TRBJ1-2, with 7 positions matching TRBD1. J gave up 5 bases and V 5 bases, and 8 bases lay outside the gene matches. The CDR3 contains 14 residues. The V gene's germline CDR1 is MDHEN and CDR2 SYDVKM. The CDR3 region is CASSQPDRAYGYTF. CDR3 nucleotide sequence: TGTGCCAGCAGTCAGCCCGACAGGGCTTATGGCTACACCTTC.

This clonotype was picked up many times. V usage is TRBV25-1 and J usage is TRBJ2-1; perhaps TRBD2 as D (5 bases). The ends were cut back, 4 bases at V and 9 bases at J, with 16 bases in the middle. Germline CDR1 and CDR2: MGHDK and SYGVNS. The CDR3 runs 14 residues. The CDR3 nucleotides read TGTGCCAGCAGTGTGGGCCAGGTAGGAGGTGAGCAGTTCTTC. Protein product: CASSVGQVGGEQFF.

In this sample, this clonotype turned up a few times. V is TRBV20-1 and J is TRBJ2-1; 9 nucleotides align to TRBD2. This CDR3 comprises 16 residues. The junction had 10 bases not matched to a gene; V was cut back by 1 base and J by 6 bases. The germline CDR1 and CDR2 sequences are DFQATT and SNEGSKA (reference sequence). The CDR3 sequence: CSARVASGAHSNEQFF. The CDR3 DNA sequence: TGCAGTGCTAGAGTGGCTAGCGGGGCCCACTCCAATGAGCAGTTCTTC.

This clonotype was detected ten times or more. The J gene is TRBJ2-3, the V gene TRBV10-3; D gene ambiguous. CDR1 ENHRY and CDR2 SYGVKD come from the germline V gene. The CDR3 runs to 13 residues. The V end lost 7 bases, the J end lost 2 bases, and 10 bases lay between the germline ends. CDR3 loop: CAITSLDTDTQYF. CDR3 coding DNA: TGTGCCATCACAAGCCTCGACACAGATACGCAGTATTTT.

This clonotype was found a few times. The chain carries TRBV10-2 and TRBJ1-1; TRBD1 matches 8 bases. The CDR3 has 16 residues. V lost 3 bases to trimming and J lost 1 base; unmatched junction nucleotides: 7. Germline V gives CDR1 WSHSY, CDR2 SAAADI. Here the CDR3 reads CASSDRQGATNTEAFF. CDR3 nucleotide sequence: TGCGCCAGCAGTGATCGGCAGGGGGCAACGAACACTGAAGCTTTCTTT.

At least ten counts were recorded for this clonotype. The CDR3 region is CASSQVASGRKFF. The CDR3 DNA reads as TGCGCCAGCAGCCAAGTGGCTAGCGGGAGAAAGTTCTTC. The V and J genes are TRBV4-3 and TRBJ2-1; 10 positions match TRBD2. The CDR3 is 13 amino acids. Losses at the gene ends were 1 base for V and 14 bases for J; bases not matched to a gene: 5. Germline CDR1 LGHNA, CDR2 YSLEER.

The rearrangement joins TRBV25-1 to TRBJ2-7; a weak D match, TRBD1 (6 bases). There are 15 residues in the CDR3. Germline lookup yields CDR1 MGHDK and CDR2 SYGVNS. Trimming left V 4 bases short and J 0 bases short, with 13 bases between. CDR3: CASSGGPGDSYEQYF. The CDR3 DNA reads TGTGCCAGCAGTGGGGGGCCAGGTGACTCCTACGAGCAGTACTTC.

This chain joins TRBV30 and TRBJ1-6, with a weak D call TRBD1 (5 bases). This CDR3 comprises 15 residues. Trimming left V 0 bases short and J 6 bases short, with 12 bases between. Germline loops: CDR1 GTSNPN, CDR2 SVGIG (reference sequence). This chain's CDR3 is CAWSVTSRANSPLHF. DNA of the CDR3: TGTGCCTGGAGTGTTACATCCAGGGCTAATTCACCCCTCCACTTT.

This clonotype was seen more than once but under ten times. The V call is TRBV13, the J call TRBJ2-3; D is undetermined. The CDR3 loop spans 15 amino acids. Germline assignment: CDR1 PRHDT and CDR2 FYEKMQ (reference sequence). Trimming left V 2 bases short and J 0 bases short, with 9 bases between. CDR3 DNA: TGTGCCAGCAGCTTAAAGGTTGCTAGCACAGATACGCAGTATTTT. This encodes CASSLKVASTDTQYF. Looking up the rest from reference TRBV13 and TRBJ2-3 gives the full variable domain: AAGVIQSPRHLIKEKRETATLKCYPIPRHDTVYWYQQGPGQDPQFLISFYEKMQSDKGSIPDRFSAQQFSDYHSELNMSSLELGDSALYFCASSLKVASTDTQYFGPGTRLTVL.